Following are 20 T cell receptor beta chains from one sample sequenced in a study of spatial heterogeneity in lung cancer. Study results and limitations: Tumor mutation counts were tracked by expanded intratumoral alpha and beta TCR counts.

TCRdb recomputed calls from the 5' RACE reads with MiXCR, one row per CDR3 protein. The table includes 650 to 850 distinct CDR3 sequences, around 26% detected once. Time point: sample taken at primary tumor resection. For these receptors, no antigen is known. Material: lung tumor tissue, obtained at surgery. The receptors shown here come from a male donor with early-stage non-small cell lung cancer.

Many counts were recorded for this clonotype. V gene TRBV29-1 combines with J gene TRBJ2-4; 9 bases agree with TRBD1. V lost 4 bases, J lost 2 bases, and 6 bases stayed unmatched. The CDR3 is 15 amino acids. Germline CDR1 SQVTM, CDR2 ANQGSEA. DNA of the CDR3: TGCAGCGTTGCTATGGGGACAGGGACCAAAAACATTCAGTACTTC. Translating gives CSVAMGTGTKNIQYF.

The sample holds a few counts of this clonotype. The chain links TRBV5-1 to TRBJ1-1; D gene unclear. The germline gives CDR1 SGHRS, CDR2 YFSETQ. The V and J ends lost 3 bases and 4 bases respectively, with 10 bases between them. This CDR3 comprises 13 residues. The CDR3 DNA sequence: TGCGCCAGCAGCTCCCTGGTAGGCACTGAAGCTTTCTTT. Protein: CASSSLVGTEAFF.

V and J are TRBV12-3 or TRBV12-4 and TRBJ1-5; TRBD1 is a possible D gene (5 bases). The CDR3 is 14 residues long. Deletions cut 6 bases from V and 4 bases from J, with 13 bases between. The CDR3 here is CASRPGTENQPQHF. The CDR3 nucleotides read TGTGCCAGCAGGCCGGGGACGGAGAATCAGCCCCAGCATTTT.

This clonotype was picked up a small number of times. The chain uses TRBV25-1 and TRBJ1-1; TRBD1 might be the D (5 bases). Trimming removed 3 bases from V and 3 bases from J, with 11 bases in between. The CDR3 loop spans 14 amino acids. Germline V gene data show CDR1 as MGHDK and CDR2 as SYGVNS. DNA of the CDR3: TGTGCCAGCAGTGACGGGGGTGTGGACACTGAAGCTTTCTTT. Encoded protein: CASSDGGVDTEAFF.

The V call is TRBV18, the J call TRBJ1-1; tentatively, D is TRBD1 (6 bases). V lost 4 bases, J lost 1 base, and 10 bases lay in between. CDR3 length equals 14 residues. CDR1 is KGHSH, CDR2 LQKENI, per germline. The CDR3 bases are TGTGCCAGCTCACTGGGACAAACGAACACTGAAGCTTTCTTT. This gives the protein CASSLGQTNTEAFF.

The chain links TRBV7-2 to TRBJ2-5; D is possibly TRBD2 (5 bases). With 1 base removed from V and 5 bases from J, the gap between germline ends came to 17 bases. CDR1 and CDR2 (germline): SGHTA, FQGNSA. The CDR3 spans 16 residues. The CDR3 sequence is CASSLGRRVSRETQYF. CDR3 bases: TGTGCCAGCAGCTTAGGGCGGCGGGTTAGTAGGGAGACCCAGTACTTC.

This clonotype is categorized as medium-sized. V usage is TRBV5-1 and J usage is TRBJ2-7; D unclear. This CDR3 has 13 amino acids. V dropped 7 bases and J dropped 0 bases, with 11 bases sitting between them. Looked up from germline, CDR1 is SGHRS and CDR2 is YFSETQ. The CDR3 bases are TGCGCCAGCGGACGTGCCAACTCCTACGAGCAGTACTTC. Protein product: CASGRANSYEQYF.

By sample share, this clonotype is large. The chain joins TRBV2 to TRBJ1-4; no firm D call. The CDR3 has 13 residues. CDR1 is SNHLY and CDR2 is FYNNEI in the germline V gene. Trimming took 5 bases from V and 8 from J, leaving 12 bases between them. The CDR3 nucleotides are TGTGCCAGCAGTAAGGACGTTCGAGAAAAACTGTTTTTT. Translation gives CASSKDVREKLFF. The whole variable domain, filled in from reference TRBV2 and TRBJ1-4, reads EPEVTQTPSHQVTQMGQEVILRCVPISNHLYFYWYRQILGQKVEFLVSFYNNEISEKSEIFDDQFSVERPDGSNFTLKIRSTKLEDSAMYFCASSKDVREKLFFGSGTQLSVL.

This clonotype counts as medium-sized. The genes are TRBV6-5 and TRBJ1-1; TRBD1 matches 9 bases. V shed 1 base, J shed 5 bases, and the junction held 8 bases outside the gene matches. CDR1 and CDR2 from the germline V gene are MNHEY and SVGAGI. The CDR3 covers 16 residues. The CDR3 protein is CASSYFKGTGNTEAFF. As DNA, the CDR3 is TGTGCCAGCAGTTACTTTAAAGGGACAGGGAATACTGAAGCTTTCTTT.

By share, this clonotype ranks as medium-sized. The chain uses TRBV9 and TRBJ2-3, with D perhaps TRBD1 (5 bases). The CDR3 length is 14 residues. CDR1 and CDR2 (germline): SGDLS, YYNGEE. Trimming took 5 bases from V and 0 from J, leaving 10 bases between them. The CDR3 loop is CASRRDRSTDTQYF. Written as DNA, the CDR3 is TGTGCCAGCAGAAGAGACAGAAGCACAGATACGCAGTATTTT.

The V call is TRBV5-1, the J call TRBJ2-5; no reliable D call. Germline V CDR1 and CDR2: SGHRS, YFSETQ. CDR3 size: 13 residues. The ends were cut back, 1 base at V and 5 bases at J, with 9 bases in the middle. The DNA for the CDR3 is TGCGCCAGCAGCTTGCTAGTCGGGGAGACCCAGTACTTC. Its translation: CASSLLVGETQYF.

This clonotype is classed as large. This rearrangement joins TRBV7-9 to TRBJ1-3, with no clear D. V was pared by 4 bases and J by 0 bases, with 13 bases between. This CDR3 has 16 residues. The germline gives CDR1 SEHNR, CDR2 FQNEAQ (reference sequence). Written as DNA, the CDR3 is TGTGCCAGCAGCTCTTCGGCAGCAGACTCTGGAAACACCATATATTTT. Its translation: CASSSSAADSGNTIYF.

This clonotype is large. The chain couples TRBV7-6 to TRBJ2-3; TRBD2 agrees at 13 bases. This CDR3 has 19 amino acids. Germline-derived CDR1 and CDR2 are SGHVS and FNYEAQ. The junction had 9 bases not matched to a gene; V was cut back by 3 bases and J by 0 bases. The CDR3 DNA reads TGTGCCAGCAGCTTTACTAGCGGGGGGGCCACGGGGAGCACAGATACGCAGTATTTT. Protein: CASSFTSGGATGSTDTQYF.

Judged by abundance, this clonotype is large (0.1 to 1%). V gene TRBV5-1 combines with J gene TRBJ2-2; 8 nucleotides match TRBD1. Germline CDR1 reads SGHRS; CDR2 reads YFSETQ. The CDR3 covers 17 residues. The junction had 8 bases not matched to a gene; V was cut back by 0 bases and J by 4 bases. As DNA, the CDR3 is TGCGCCAGCAGCTTGGGCGCAGGGGGCGCGAGCACCGGGGAGCTGTTTTTT. Translation gives CASSLGAGGASTGELFF.

This clonotype is large. This chain links TRBV6-1 with TRBJ1-2; the D gene is possibly TRBD1 (6 bases). V lost 2 bases and J lost 8, with 15 bases in between. Germline loops: CDR1 MNHNS, CDR2 SASEGT. The CDR3 has 14 amino acids. In DNA form, the CDR3 reads TGTGCCAGCAGTGAAATTGACAGGCTTGAGGGCTACACCTTC. Translation: CASSEIDRLEGYTF.

The rearrangement uses TRBV11-1 and TRBJ1-1; weak D call: TRBD1 (5 bases). The V gene lost 3 bases and the J gene lost 5 bases, with 10 bases spanning the gap. The CDR3 totals 13 residues. The germline gives CDR1 SGHAT, CDR2 FQDESV (reference sequence). CDR3 sequence (DNA): TGTGCCAGCAGCTTCCGGGACCGGACTGAAGCTTTCTTT. Protein product: CASSFRDRTEAFF.

In this sample, this clonotype is large. The chain uses TRBV7-2 and TRBJ1-2; a weak D match, TRBD1 (6 bases). Germline loops: CDR1 SGHTA, CDR2 FQGNSA. The CDR3 has 16 amino acids. V was cut by 0 bases and J by 3 bases, with 14 bases left in between. CDR3 in amino acids: CASSLATGPLDYGYTF. The DNA for the CDR3 is TGTGCCAGCAGCTTAGCTACAGGGCCCCTGGACTATGGCTACACCTTC.

V usage is TRBV12-3 or TRBV12-4 and J usage is TRBJ1-1; D is ambiguous. The CDR3 loop spans 14 amino acids. Trimming left V 6 bases short and J 3 bases short, with 14 bases between. The CDR3 reads CASRRDETYTEAFF. The CDR3 DNA is TGTGCCAGCAGAAGAGATGAAACGTACACTGAAGCTTTCTTT.

This clonotype is large (0.1 to 1%) in the sample. The V gene is TRBV2, the J gene TRBJ1-6, with 7 bases aligning to TRBD1. In germline, CDR1 is SNHLY, CDR2 FYNNEI. The CDR3 extends over 14 amino acids. J lost 9 bases, V lost 6 bases, and 8 bases had no gene match. The CDR3 DNA is TGTGCCAGCAGCCCAGACAGGGATGGTTCACCCCTCCACTTT. This translates into CASSPDRDGSPLHF.

This clonotype is medium-sized by share. The J gene is TRBJ2-7, the V gene TRBV11-2, with TRBD2 matching 9 bases. The ends lost 1 base at V and 4 bases at J; junction bases unmatched: 8. The V gene's germline CDR1 is SGHAT and CDR2 FQNNGV. The CDR3 spans 16 residues. CDR3 bases: TGTGCCAGCAGCTTAGTGAGCGGGAGGCCTCTATACGAGCAGTACTTC. Translating it yields CASSLVSGRPLYEQYF.